This T cell receptor beta chain was sequenced in a study of blood T cell repertoires in COVID-19. Study-level background: Some COVID-19 samples were acute and others convalescent; all came from the United States, Italy and Spain. Sources were T cells, B-cell-depleted T cells, or PBMCs; the material itself was cDNA or gDNA.

Per the original methods: It was from reference gene primer amplification that nucleated cell counts were estimated. Data came from immunoSEQ multiplex PCR; TCRdb stores just in-frame clones and leaves some out. V and J calls and clone size follow that table, whereas D and trimming were derived from the DNA. This sample has 150,000 to 200,000 clones, with 75% to 90% found just once. V lost 2 bases and J lost 5, with 15 bases in between. The CDR3 is 15 amino acids. Germline CDR1 is MNHNS and CDR2 is SASEGT. V gene TRBV6-1 combines with J gene TRBJ1-1; no firm D call. The source material was peripheral blood. The clonotype originates from a man aged 35 to 55 with acute or convalescent COVID-19. The CDR3 is CASSELVGGGTEAFF. The CDR3 bases are TGTGCCAGCAGTGAACTAGTAGGAGGCGGGACTGAAGCTTTCTTT.